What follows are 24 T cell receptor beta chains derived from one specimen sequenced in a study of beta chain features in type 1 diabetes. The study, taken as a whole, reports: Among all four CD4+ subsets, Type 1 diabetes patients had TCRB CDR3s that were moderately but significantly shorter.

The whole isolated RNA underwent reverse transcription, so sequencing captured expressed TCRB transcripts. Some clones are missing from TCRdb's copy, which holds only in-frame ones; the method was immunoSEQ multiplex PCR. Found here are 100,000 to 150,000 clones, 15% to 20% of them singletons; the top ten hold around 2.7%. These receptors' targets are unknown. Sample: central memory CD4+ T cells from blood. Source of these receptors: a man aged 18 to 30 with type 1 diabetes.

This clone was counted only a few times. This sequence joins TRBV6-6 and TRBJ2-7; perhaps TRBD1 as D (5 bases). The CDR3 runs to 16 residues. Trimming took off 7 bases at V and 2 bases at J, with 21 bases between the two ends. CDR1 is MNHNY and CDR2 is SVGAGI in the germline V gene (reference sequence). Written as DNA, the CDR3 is TGTGCCAGCAAGGAGTCTAGGAACGACAGTACCTACGAGCAGTACTTC. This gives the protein CASKESRNDSTYEQYF.

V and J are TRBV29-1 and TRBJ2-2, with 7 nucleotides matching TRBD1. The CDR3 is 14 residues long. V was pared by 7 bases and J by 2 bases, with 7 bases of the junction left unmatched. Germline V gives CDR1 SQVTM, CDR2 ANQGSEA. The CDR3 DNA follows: TGCAGCGCCTCGGGACAGTTAAACACCGGGGAGCTGTTTTTT. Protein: CSASGQLNTGELFF.

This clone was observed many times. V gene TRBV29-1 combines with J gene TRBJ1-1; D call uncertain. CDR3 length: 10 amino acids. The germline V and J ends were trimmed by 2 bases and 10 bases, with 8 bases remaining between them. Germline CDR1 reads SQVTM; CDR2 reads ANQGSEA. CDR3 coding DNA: TGCAGCGTTGAACAGACTTCAGCTTTCTTT. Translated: CSVEQTSAFF.

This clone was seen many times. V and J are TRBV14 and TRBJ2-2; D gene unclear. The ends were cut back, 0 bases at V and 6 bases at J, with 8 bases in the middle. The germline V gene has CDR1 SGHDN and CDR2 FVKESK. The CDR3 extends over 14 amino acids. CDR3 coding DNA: TGTGCCAGCAGCCAAGAGTCGTGGGCCGGGGAGCTGTTTTTT. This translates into CASSQESWAGELFF.

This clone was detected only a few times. CDR3 sequence reads: CASSQDGQVIYNEQFF. DNA for the CDR3: TGTGCCAGCAGCCAAGATGGGCAGGTGATCTACAATGAGCAGTTCTTC. V is TRBV4-2 and J is TRBJ2-1; D uncertain. Trimming left V 0 bases short and J 3 bases short, with 12 bases between. The CDR3 extends over 16 amino acids. Germline CDR1 and CDR2: LGHNA and YNFKEQ.

The CDR3 DNA is TGTGCCAGCAGCTTTCTGTCCGACAGAGCCTACGAGCAGTACTTC. Translated, it gives CASSFLSDRAYEQYF. The chain recombines TRBV13 with TRBJ2-7; perhaps TRBD1 as D (5 bases). This CDR3 spans 15 amino acids. The V and J ends lost 3 bases and 2 bases respectively, with 14 bases between them. The V gene's germline CDR1 is PRHDT and CDR2 FYEKMQ (reference sequence). Complete variable domain (other parts from reference TRBV13 and TRBJ2-7): AAGVIQSPRHLIKEKRETATLKCYPIPRHDTVYWYQQGPGQDPQFLISFYEKMQSDKGSIPDRFSAQQFSDYHSELNMSSLELGDSALYFCASSFLSDRAYEQYFGPGTRLTVT.

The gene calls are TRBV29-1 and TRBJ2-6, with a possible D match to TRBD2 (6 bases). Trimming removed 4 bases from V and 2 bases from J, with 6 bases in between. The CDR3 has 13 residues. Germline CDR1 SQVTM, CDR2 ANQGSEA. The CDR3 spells CSVGGAGANVLTF. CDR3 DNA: TGCAGCGTTGGCGGGGCTGGGGCCAACGTCCTGACTTTC.

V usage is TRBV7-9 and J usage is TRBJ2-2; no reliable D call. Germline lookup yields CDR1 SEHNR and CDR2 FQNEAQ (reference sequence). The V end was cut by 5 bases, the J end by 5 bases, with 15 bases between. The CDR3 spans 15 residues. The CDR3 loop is CASSPKGPETGELFF. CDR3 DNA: TGTGCCAGCAGCCCAAAAGGACCTGAGACCGGGGAGCTGTTTTTT.

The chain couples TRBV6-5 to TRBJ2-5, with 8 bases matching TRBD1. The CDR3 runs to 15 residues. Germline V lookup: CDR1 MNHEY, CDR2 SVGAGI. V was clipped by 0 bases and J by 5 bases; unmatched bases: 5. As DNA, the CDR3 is TGTGCCAGCAGTTACTCCAACAGGGGGACGGAGACCCAGTACTTC. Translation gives CASSYSNRGTETQYF.

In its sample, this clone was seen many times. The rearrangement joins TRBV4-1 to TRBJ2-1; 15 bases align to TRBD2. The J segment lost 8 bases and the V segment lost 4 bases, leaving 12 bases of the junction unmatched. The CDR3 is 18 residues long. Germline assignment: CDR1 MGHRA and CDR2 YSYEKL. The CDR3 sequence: CASSPITPGTSGRHEQFF. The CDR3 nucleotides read TGCGCCAGCAGCCCAATAACTCCCGGGACTAGCGGGAGGCATGAGCAGTTCTTC.

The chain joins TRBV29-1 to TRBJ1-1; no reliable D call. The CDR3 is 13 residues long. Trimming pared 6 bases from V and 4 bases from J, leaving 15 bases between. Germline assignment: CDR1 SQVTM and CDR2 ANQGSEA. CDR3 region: CSVLITWGTEAFF. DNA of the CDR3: TGCAGCGTCCTAATAACCTGGGGCACTGAAGCTTTCTTT.

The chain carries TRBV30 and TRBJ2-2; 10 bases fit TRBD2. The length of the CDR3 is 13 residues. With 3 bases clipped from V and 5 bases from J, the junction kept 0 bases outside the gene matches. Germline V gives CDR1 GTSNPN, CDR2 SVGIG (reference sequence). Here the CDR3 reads CAWRTSGTGELFF. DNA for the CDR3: TGTGCCTGGAGGACTAGCGGGACCGGGGAGCTGTTTTTT.

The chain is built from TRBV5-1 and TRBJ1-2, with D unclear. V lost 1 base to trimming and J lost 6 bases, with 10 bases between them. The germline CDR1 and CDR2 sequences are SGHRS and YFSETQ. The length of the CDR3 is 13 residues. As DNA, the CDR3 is TGCGCCAGCAGCTTGATGGCAGCGGATGGCTACACCTTC. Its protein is CASSLMAADGYTF.

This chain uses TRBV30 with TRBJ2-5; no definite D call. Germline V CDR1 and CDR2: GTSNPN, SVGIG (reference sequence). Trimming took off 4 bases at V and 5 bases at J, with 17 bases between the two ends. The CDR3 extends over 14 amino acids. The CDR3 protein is CAWTFSPNRETQYF. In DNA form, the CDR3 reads TGTGCCTGGACATTCTCTCCTAACCGGGAGACCCAGTACTTC.

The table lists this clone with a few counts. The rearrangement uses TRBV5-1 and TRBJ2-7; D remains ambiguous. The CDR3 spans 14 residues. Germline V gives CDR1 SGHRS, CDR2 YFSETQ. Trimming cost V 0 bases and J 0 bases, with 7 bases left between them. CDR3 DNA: TGCGCCAGCAGCTTGGAACGGAGCTCCTACGAGCAGTACTTC. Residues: CASSLERSSYEQYF.

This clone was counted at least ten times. The CDR3 sequence: CASSHDRGKTDTQYF. For the CDR3, the DNA is TGTGCCAGCAGCCACGACAGGGGGAAAACAGATACGCAGTATTTT. The rearrangement links TRBV4-2 to TRBJ2-3, with TRBD1 matching over 9 bases. V was pared by 3 bases and J by 3 bases, with 4 bases of the junction left unmatched. The CDR3 is made up of 15 amino acids. The germline gives CDR1 LGHNA, CDR2 YNFKEQ.

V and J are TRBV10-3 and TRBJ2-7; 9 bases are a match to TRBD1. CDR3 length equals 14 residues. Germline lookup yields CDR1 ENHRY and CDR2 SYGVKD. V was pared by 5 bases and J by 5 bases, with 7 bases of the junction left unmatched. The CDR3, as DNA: TGTGCCATCAGTTCCGGGACAGGGATAAACGAGCAGTACTTC. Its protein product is CAISSGTGINEQYF.

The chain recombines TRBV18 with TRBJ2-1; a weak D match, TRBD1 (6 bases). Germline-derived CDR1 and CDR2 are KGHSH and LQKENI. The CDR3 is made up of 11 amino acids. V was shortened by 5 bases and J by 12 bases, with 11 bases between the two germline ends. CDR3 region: CASSDRTVQFF. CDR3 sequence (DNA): TGTGCCAGCTCAGATAGGACAGTGCAGTTCTTC.

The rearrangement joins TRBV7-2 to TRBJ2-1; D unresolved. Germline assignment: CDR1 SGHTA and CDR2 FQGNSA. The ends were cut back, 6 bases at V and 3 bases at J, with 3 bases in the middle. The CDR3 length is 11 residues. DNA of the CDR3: TGTGCCAGCAGAAACTACAATGAGCAGTTCTTC. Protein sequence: CASRNYNEQFF.

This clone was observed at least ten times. CDR3 sequence: CASSSESGRATDTQYF. CDR3 nucleotides: TGTGCCAGCAGCTCTGAGAGCGGGAGGGCCACAGATACGCAGTATTTT. This sequence joins TRBV27 and TRBJ2-3; 10 bases agree with TRBD2. CDR3 length equals 16 residues. Germline trimming cut 6 bases from V and 2 bases from J; bases unmatched to any gene: 8. CDR1 is MNHEY and CDR2 is SMNVEV in the germline V gene (reference sequence).

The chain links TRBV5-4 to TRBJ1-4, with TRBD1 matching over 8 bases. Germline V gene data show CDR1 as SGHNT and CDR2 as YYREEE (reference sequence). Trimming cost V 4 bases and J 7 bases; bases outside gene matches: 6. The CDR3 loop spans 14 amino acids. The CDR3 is CASSVQGAAEKLFF. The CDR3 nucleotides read TGTGCCAGCAGCGTCCAGGGGGCAGCTGAAAAACTGTTTTTT.

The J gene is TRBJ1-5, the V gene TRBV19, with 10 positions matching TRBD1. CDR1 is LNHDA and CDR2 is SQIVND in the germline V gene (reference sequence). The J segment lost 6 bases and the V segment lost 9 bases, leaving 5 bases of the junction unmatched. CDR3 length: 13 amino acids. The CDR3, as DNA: TGTGCCAGCGGACAGGGGGAATTTCAGCCCCAGCATTTT. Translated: CASGQGEFQPQHF.

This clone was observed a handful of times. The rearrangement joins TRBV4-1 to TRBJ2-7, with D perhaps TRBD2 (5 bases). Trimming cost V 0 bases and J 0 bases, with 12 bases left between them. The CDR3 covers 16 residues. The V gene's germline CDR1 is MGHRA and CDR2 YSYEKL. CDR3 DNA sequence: TGCGCCAGCAGCCAAGATATAGCGCAGCGCTCCTACGAGCAGTACTTC. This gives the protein CASSQDIAQRSYEQYF.

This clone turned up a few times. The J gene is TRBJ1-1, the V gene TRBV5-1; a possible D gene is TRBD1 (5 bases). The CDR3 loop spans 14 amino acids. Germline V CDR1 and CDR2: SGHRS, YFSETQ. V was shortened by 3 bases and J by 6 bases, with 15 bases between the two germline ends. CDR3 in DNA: TGCGCCAGCAGCTCAACCGGGACCGCTGCTGAAGCTTTCTTT. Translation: CASSSTGTAAEAFF. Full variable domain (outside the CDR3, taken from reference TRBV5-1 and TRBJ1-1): KAGVTQTPRYLIKTRGQQVTLSCSPISGHRSVSWYQQTPGQGLQFLFEYFSETQRNKGNFPGRFSGRQFSNSRSEMNVSTLELGDSALYLCASSSTGTAAEAFFGQGTRLTVV.